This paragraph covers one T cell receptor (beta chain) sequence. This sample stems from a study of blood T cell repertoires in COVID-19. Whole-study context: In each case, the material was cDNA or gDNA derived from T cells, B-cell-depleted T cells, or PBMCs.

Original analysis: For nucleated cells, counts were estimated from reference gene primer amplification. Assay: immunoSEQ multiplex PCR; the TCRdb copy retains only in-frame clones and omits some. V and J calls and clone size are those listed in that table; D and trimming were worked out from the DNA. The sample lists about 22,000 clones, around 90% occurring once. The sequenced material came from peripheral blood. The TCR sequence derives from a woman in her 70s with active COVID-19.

This chain's CDR3 is CASPGSLVYLDGYTF. The CDR3 coding sequence is TGTGCCAGCCCGGGGAGCTTGGTTTACCTTGATGGCTACACCTTC. This chain joins TRBV21-1 and TRBJ1-2. TRBV21-1 is deemed a pseudogene. The CDR3 has 15 residues.